A single sample is the source of the 23 T cell receptor beta chains below, sequenced in a study of T cell responses to AZD1222 COVID-19 vaccine. TCRdb's copy holds only in-frame clones and misses some; the assay was immunoSEQ multiplex PCR. The data contain about 150,000 clones, over 80% of them seen just once; the ten biggest clones take up approximately 3.8%. The sequences come from peripheral blood, collected 28 days after the second AZD1222 dose. These receptor sequences come from an adult who received the AZD1222 COVID-19 vaccine.

The V gene is TRBV5-5, the J gene TRBJ2-1, with D tentatively TRBD1 or TRBD2 (5 bases each). CDR1 is SGHKS and CDR2 is YYEKEE in the germline V gene (reference sequence). Trimming stripped 6 bases from V and 5 bases from J, with 15 bases between. CDR3 size: 14 residues. The CDR3 bases are TGTGCCAGCACCAATACGGGACGTCACAATGAGCAGTTCTTC. Amino acid sequence: CASTNTGRHNEQFF.

V and J are TRBV6-2 or TRBV6-3 and TRBJ1-5; 11 bases align to TRBD1. The V gene end was trimmed by 6 bases and the J gene end by 7 bases; junction bases not matched to a gene: 5. This CDR3 is 14 amino acids long. Germline-derived CDR1 and CDR2 are MNHEY and SVGEGT. The CDR3 DNA is TGTGCCAGCAGCGGGACAGGGGGGCGGCAGCCCCAGCATTTT. Translated, it gives CASSGTGGRQPQHF.

The chain has TRBV27 and TRBJ1-2; the D gene is possibly TRBD1 (6 bases). This CDR3 region has 15 residues. Trimming left V 5 bases short and J 3 bases short, with 16 bases between. The germline V gene encodes CDR1 MNHEY and CDR2 SMNVEV (reference sequence). CDR3 coding DNA: TGTGCCAGCAGTCCCACAGGGAACACCCACTATGGCTACACCTTC. Encoded protein: CASSPTGNTHYGYTF.

The rearrangement uses TRBV9 and TRBJ2-2; D call uncertain. There are 16 residues in the CDR3. Germline V lookup: CDR1 SGDLS, CDR2 YYNGEE. V was clipped by 0 bases and J by 5 bases, with 14 bases between them. This CDR3 reads CASSVAIHSQTGELFF. In DNA, the CDR3 is TGTGCCAGCAGCGTAGCTATTCATTCCCAAACCGGGGAGCTGTTTTTT.

The V gene is TRBV19, the J gene TRBJ1-6; 8 nucleotides agree with TRBD1. The junction had 8 bases not matched to a gene; V was cut back by 3 bases and J by 10 bases. The germline gives CDR1 LNHDA, CDR2 SQIVND (reference sequence). CDR3 size: 15 residues. The chain's CDR3 is CASSMQAGGESPLHF. CDR3 sequence (DNA): TGTGCCAGTAGTATGCAGGCAGGGGGCGAGTCACCCCTCCACTTT. The full variable domain, its missing parts supplied by reference TRBV19 and TRBJ1-6, is DGGITQSPKYLFRKEGQNVTLSCEQNLNHDAMYWYRQDPGQGLRLIYYSQIVNDFQKGDIAEGYSVSREKKESFPLTVTSAQKNPTAFYLCASSMQAGGESPLHFGNGTRLTVT.

The chain joins TRBV6-2 or TRBV6-3 to TRBJ2-7, with 7 bases that match TRBD2. In germline, CDR1 is MNHEY, CDR2 SVGEGT. The V segment lost 4 bases and the J segment 5 bases; nucleotides outside the gene matches: 8. This CDR3 has 14 amino acids. The CDR3 region is CASSLLARGNEQYF. The CDR3 DNA follows: TGTGCCAGCAGTTTACTCGCGCGGGGGAACGAGCAGTACTTC.

The J gene is TRBJ2-7, the V gene TRBV7-9; D gene ambiguous. Germline V CDR1 and CDR2: SEHNR, FQNEAQ (reference sequence). Trimming stripped 4 bases from V and 2 bases from J, with 3 bases between. This CDR3 is 11 amino acids long. Written as DNA, the CDR3 is TGTGCCAGCAGCTCTACCTACGAGCAGTACTTC. As protein: CASSSTYEQYF.

The J gene is TRBJ1-4, the V gene TRBV19, with TRBD1 matching 8 bases. CDR1 and CDR2 (germline): LNHDA, SQIVND (reference sequence). This CDR3 is built from 16 residues. The V gene end was trimmed by 5 bases and the J gene end by 0 bases; junction bases not matched to a gene: 5. CDR3 in DNA: TGTGCCAGTAGTTACGGACAGGGAACAACTAATGAAAAACTGTTTTTT. It encodes CASSYGQGTTNEKLFF.

The chain is built from TRBV9 and TRBJ2-4; a weak D match, TRBD2 (6 bases). V dropped 0 bases and J dropped 9 bases, with 10 bases sitting between them. The CDR3 consists of 13 residues. From germline, CDR1 is SGDLS and CDR2 YYNGEE. The CDR3 spells CASSVVGGTIQYF. Written as DNA, the CDR3 is TGTGCCAGCAGCGTAGTGGGAGGCACCATTCAGTACTTC.

The chain employs TRBV3-1 (or the pseudogene TRBV3-2) and TRBJ1-1, with D possibly TRBD1 on 5 matching bases. This CDR3 region has 18 residues. Per germline, CDR1 LGHDT and CDR2 YNNKEL (reference sequence). V was cut by 0 bases and J by 12 bases, with 29 bases left in between. CDR3 region: CASSQDRVGPGLGTDSFF. CDR3 nucleotides: TGTGCCAGCAGCCAAGATAGGGTGGGACCCGGTCTAGGTACTGACTCTTTCTTT.

J is TRBJ2-3 and V is TRBV6-5; 11 nucleotides align to TRBD2. The germline V gene encodes CDR1 MNHEY and CDR2 SVGAGI. The CDR3 length is 14 residues. V dropped 2 bases and J dropped 5; count of bases not matched to a gene: 0. The CDR3 protein is CASSYGLAGDTQYF. Written as DNA, the CDR3 is TGTGCCAGCAGTTACGGACTAGCGGGAGATACGCAGTATTTT.

Of note for this clone: Other DNA sequences in this specimen translate into the identical CDR3. This chain links TRBV19 with TRBJ2-3, with D possibly TRBD1 on 6 matching bases. The germline V gene has CDR1 LNHDA and CDR2 SQIVND (reference sequence). There are 17 residues in the CDR3. Trimming stripped 8 bases from V and 2 bases from J, with 23 bases between. The CDR3 region is CASGPAINRASTDTQYF. The CDR3 nucleotides are TGTGCCAGTGGCCCCGCCATCAACAGGGCCTCCACAGATACGCAGTATTTT.

V gene TRBV6-6 combines with J gene TRBJ1-2; the D gene is possibly TRBD1 (6 bases). The CDR3 has 15 residues. CDR1 and CDR2 from the germline V gene are MNHNY and SVGAGI (reference sequence). V lost 11 bases, J lost 2 bases, and 21 bases lay in between. The CDR3 is CASPQPGGLNYGYTF. CDR3 DNA: TGTGCCTCCCCCCAGCCGGGGGGCTTAAACTATGGCTACACCTTC.

Only a few counts were recorded for this clone. The chain employs TRBV9 and TRBJ2-1, with D perhaps matching TRBD2 (5 bases). The CDR3 is 14 residues long. Trimming left V 2 bases short and J 5 bases short, with 11 bases between. Germline V gene data show CDR1 as SGDLS and CDR2 as YYNGEE. The CDR3 bases are TGTGCCAGCAGCGTTAGGTGGGAGAACAATGAGCAGTTCTTC. Protein sequence: CASSVRWENNEQFF.

The chain uses TRBV19 and TRBJ1-5; D not certain. V was trimmed by 3 bases and J by 0 bases, leaving 9 bases between them. CDR1 and CDR2 from the germline V gene are LNHDA and SQIVND (reference sequence). The CDR3 has 15 amino acids. The CDR3 is CASSIIPGSNQPQHF. For the CDR3, the DNA is TGTGCCAGTAGTATTATTCCCGGTAGCAATCAGCCCCAGCATTTT.

V is TRBV2 and J is TRBJ1-2; D uncertain. Germline V gene sequence: CDR1 SNHLY, CDR2 FYNNEI. The CDR3 totals 14 residues. The V end lost 3 bases, the J end lost 6 bases, and 14 bases lay between the germline ends. Here the CDR3 reads CASSDRSQLDGYTF. CDR3 in DNA: TGTGCCAGCAGTGACAGGTCCCAGTTAGATGGCTACACCTTC.

J is TRBJ2-1 and V is TRBV28, with D possibly being TRBD1 or TRBD2 (6 bases each). V shed 6 bases and J shed 6 bases, with 21 bases lying between them. CDR3 length: 16 amino acids. Germline CDR1 and CDR2: MDHEN and SYDVKM. CDR3 sequence: CASRIQTGSGSNEQFF. The CDR3 coding sequence is TGTGCCAGCAGGATTCAAACAGGGAGCGGGTCCAATGAGCAGTTCTTC.

The gene calls are TRBV7-8 and TRBJ2-3; D not certain. In germline, CDR1 is SGHVS, CDR2 FQNEAQ. V shed 5 bases and J shed 2 bases, with 8 bases lying between them. The CDR3 is 13 amino acids. CDR3 residues: CASSPRPTDTQYF. The DNA for the CDR3 is TGTGCCAGCAGCCCCCGACCCACAGATACGCAGTATTTT. Together with reference TRBV7-8 and TRBJ2-3, the CDR3 gives the full variable domain: GAGVSQSPRYKVAKRGQDVALRCDPISGHVSLFWYQQALGQGPEFLTYFQNEAQLDKSGLPSDRFFAERPEGSVSTLKIQRTQQEDSAVYLCASSPRPTDTQYFGPGTRLTVL.

The V and J genes are TRBV2 and TRBJ1-2; the D gene is possibly TRBD1 (5 bases). V lost 9 bases and J lost 3, with 20 bases in between. This CDR3 region has 15 residues. CDR1 and CDR2 from the germline V gene are SNHLY and FYNNEI. Here the CDR3 reads CARERIQTAHYGYTF. The DNA for the CDR3 is TGTGCCAGGGAGAGAATTCAGACAGCGCACTATGGCTACACCTTC. Variable domain in full (rest from reference TRBV2 and TRBJ1-2): EPEVTQTPSHQVTQMGQEVILRCVPISNHLYFYWYRQILGQKVEFLVSFYNNEISEKSEIFDDQFSVERPDGSNFTLKIRSTKLEDSAMYFCARERIQTAHYGYTFGSGTRLTVV.

The chain employs TRBV9 and TRBJ2-1, with TRBD2 as a possible D gene (6 bases). This CDR3 spans 16 amino acids. Trimming shortened V by 4 bases and J by 6 bases, and 20 bases separated the two germline ends. The V gene's germline CDR1 is SGDLS and CDR2 YYNGEE. The CDR3 sequence is CASSKILAGPSNEQFF. For the CDR3, the DNA is TGTGCCAGCAGCAAAATACTAGCTGGACCCTCCAATGAGCAGTTCTTC.

The chain joins TRBV2 to TRBJ1-5; TRBD1 might be the D (6 bases). The V gene lost 5 bases and the J gene lost 8 bases, with 10 bases spanning the gap. CDR1 is SNHLY, CDR2 FYNNEI, per germline. This CDR3 spans 12 amino acids. Here the CDR3 reads CASSIEGEPQHF. CDR3 nucleotide sequence: TGTGCCAGCAGTATAGAGGGGGAGCCCCAGCATTTT.

The chain has TRBV10-3 and TRBJ2-7, with D perhaps matching TRBD1 (5 bases). CDR1 and CDR2 from the germline V gene are ENHRY and SYGVKD. Trimming shortened V by 7 bases and J by 5 bases, and 12 bases separated the two germline ends. The CDR3 is 12 residues long. CDR3 residues: CAINELGHEQYF. The CDR3 bases are TGTGCCATCAACGAGCTGGGGCACGAGCAGTACTTC.

The chain recombines TRBV5-1 with TRBJ2-7, with D possibly being TRBD1 or TRBD2 (5 bases each). V lost 4 bases, J lost 2 bases, and 10 bases lay in between. Germline V gene lookup returns CDR1 SGHRS and CDR2 YFSETQ. The CDR3 length is 13 residues. In DNA, the CDR3 is TGCGCCAGCAGCCCGGGACGGACCTACGAGCAGTACTTC. Protein: CASSPGRTYEQYF.